The entry that follows covers one TCR beta chain sequence. The specificity of this receptor is unknown. Base qualities are not provided; no much larger clone lies one nucleotide away. These data come from a study of CD8 T cells in Susac syndrome (dated by TCRdb to about 2019). Notes on the research overall: Among the Susac syndrome patients who were sequenced, clinically active disease was present in about 6 and clinical remission was observed in eight. Whether CD8+ T cell activation and differentiation in Susac syndrome was antigen driven was tested using repertoire sequencing. At blood withdrawal, Susac syndrome patients were either therapy-naive, taking corticosteroids (in some cases with IVIg as well), or taking IVIg alone.

RNA was extracted using the RNeasy kit, and roughly 0.45 to 1 microgram was reverse transcribed with random hexamers. The immunoSEQ multiplex PCR assay, which covers 54 Vbeta and 13 Jbeta segments, was used to amplify TCR beta CDR3 regions. Bias from PCR amplification was corrected by using a synthetic template baseline for primer optimization and for computational correction. The original pipeline was this. Reads were annotated to V, D and J genes according to IMGT and were analyzed with immunoSEQ Analyzer, with only productive sequences retained. Clonality was computed as one minus Shannon entropy normalized by log2 of the number of productive unique sequences. Public and private clones were assessed among the 100 most prevalent clones of each patient and control. A clone was defined as Susac-specific if it was absent from the healthy and MS cohorts, from around 960 published viral clones and from other ImmuneACCESS disease sequences. TCRdb redid the processing of the public reads, applying fastp at Q25 and MiXCR, and retained in-frame beta chains. Rows with a matching CDR3 protein are joined into one entry that keeps the most common DNA and genes. The V and J calls, along with clone size, are taken from TCRdb and not from the paper's own processing. For this sample there are approximately 74,000 distinct CDR3 sequences; 85% to 95% appear just once. Together, the top ten hold around 0.52% of the sample.

As encoded in the germline V gene (reference sequence), CDR1 is MNHNY while CDR2 is SVGAGI. V is pared back by 7 bases and J by 4 bases, with 16 bases lying between the germline termini. The CDR3, from cysteine to phenylalanine, totals 15 residues. The retained sequence is limited to the CDR3, 45 bases, with the frame set at the first base. Results the study describes overall, beyond this receptor: No clonal expansion was detected in the CD4+ T cell repertoire of Susac syndrome patients. The number of individuals in the TCR sequencing and HLA analysis was acknowledged as relatively small.

Peripheral blood CD8+ and CD4+ T cells from healthy donors, Susac syndrome patients and multiple sclerosis patients were profiled by high-throughput TCR beta sequencing. The Susac syndrome patients fulfilled recently defined diagnostic criteria for either definite or probable disease. Bulk CD8+ and CD4+ T cells were purified by magnetic negative isolation, while CD8+ TEMRA cells were enriched using FACS. Blood was collected in EDTA tubes and processed within 24 hours, with PBMCs isolated through density gradient centrifugation. PBMCs intended for TCR sequencing were frozen in liquid nitrogen and were later thawed in a 37 degrees C water bath. The sorted or isolated CD4+, CD8+ and CD8+ TEMRA cells reached a purity of at least 90%.

This receptor was identified in a human donor with Susac syndrome. Sequenced: CD4+ T cells from PBMCs. Recombination connected TRBV6-6 to TRBJ1-4; a weak D assignment points to TRBD1 (5 bases agree). The CDR3 amino acid sequence is: CASIDWGGDNEKLFF. The DNA sequence is given as TGTGCCAGCATCGATTGGGGGGGGGATAATGAAAAACTGTTTTTT.